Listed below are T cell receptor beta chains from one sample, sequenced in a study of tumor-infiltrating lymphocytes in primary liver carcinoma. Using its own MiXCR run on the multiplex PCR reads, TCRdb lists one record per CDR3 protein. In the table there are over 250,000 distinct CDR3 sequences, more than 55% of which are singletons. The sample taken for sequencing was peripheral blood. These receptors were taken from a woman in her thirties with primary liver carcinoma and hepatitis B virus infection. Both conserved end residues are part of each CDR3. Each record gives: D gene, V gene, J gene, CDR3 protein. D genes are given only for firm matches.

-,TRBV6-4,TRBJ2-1,CASSPGTTGLSEQFF
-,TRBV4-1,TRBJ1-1,CTSSLTTGLGALTTEAFF
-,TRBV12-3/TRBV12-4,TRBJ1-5,CSSSNPQGNSNQPQHF
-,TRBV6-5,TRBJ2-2,CASSYAGLSGDLFF
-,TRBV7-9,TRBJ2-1,CASSLVAGAFFYNEQFF
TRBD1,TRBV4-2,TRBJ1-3,CASSQDIGTGGSGNTIYF
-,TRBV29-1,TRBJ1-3,CSVLGRSGNTIYF
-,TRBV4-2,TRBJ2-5,CASSQDPARGTYTEETQYF
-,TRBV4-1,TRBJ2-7,CASSQDYGLLLEQYF
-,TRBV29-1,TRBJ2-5,CSVAVGGEAQYF
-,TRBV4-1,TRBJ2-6,CASSQASTGSGADVLTF
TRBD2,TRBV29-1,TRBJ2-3,CSAGAGAGTDTQYF
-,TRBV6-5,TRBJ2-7,CASNPLPVGSYEQYF
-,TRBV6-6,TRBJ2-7,CANSYSQGEYPYEQYF
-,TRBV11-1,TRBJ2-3,CASSLVLNKDTQYF
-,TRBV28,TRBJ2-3,CANSFFQTDPQYF
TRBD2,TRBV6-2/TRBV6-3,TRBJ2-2,CASSSGLAPGEPFF
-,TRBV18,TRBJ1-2,CASSAIWGYTF
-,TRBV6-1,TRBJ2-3,CASSEGIATDTQYF
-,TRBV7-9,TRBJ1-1,CASSQWLNTEAFF
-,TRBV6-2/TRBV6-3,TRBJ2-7,CASIWPAVGEQYF
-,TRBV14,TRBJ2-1,CASSPKDDNEQFF
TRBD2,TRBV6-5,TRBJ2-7,CASSYQGGLAGLAYEQYF
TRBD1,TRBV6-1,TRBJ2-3,CASSGRIGQGNTDTQYF